The T cell receptor (beta chain) described here comes from a study of T cell repertoires in cytomegalovirus infection. Overall study results and limits: HLA-C-restricted TCR beta clonotypes specific for CMV led the ex vivo response. Totalled public TCR beta family frequency picked out people who carried CMV plus the relevant HLA.

Germline V gene sequence: CDR1 MNHNS, CDR2 SASEGT. The CDR3 has 13 residues. V shed 9 bases and J shed 3 bases, with 14 bases lying between them. About this clonotype itself: The antigen is unknown.

TCRdb re-called the reads through MiXCR, storing one row per CDR3 protein. The table shows around 85,000 distinct CDR3 sequences, with approximately 43% occurring only once. Material: CD8+ T cells from cultured PBMCs, obtained from culture after CMV antigen stimulation. The source of this sequence is a human donor in good health (CMV status not recorded). Some clones in this sample may be carry-over from other donors' samples. The genes are TRBV6-1 and TRBJ2-5; possibly TRBD1 or TRBD2 for D (5 bases each). In DNA form, the CDR3 reads TGTGCCAGGGGGGACGGGAATAAAGAGACCCAGTACTTC. Amino acid sequence: CARGDGNKETQYF.